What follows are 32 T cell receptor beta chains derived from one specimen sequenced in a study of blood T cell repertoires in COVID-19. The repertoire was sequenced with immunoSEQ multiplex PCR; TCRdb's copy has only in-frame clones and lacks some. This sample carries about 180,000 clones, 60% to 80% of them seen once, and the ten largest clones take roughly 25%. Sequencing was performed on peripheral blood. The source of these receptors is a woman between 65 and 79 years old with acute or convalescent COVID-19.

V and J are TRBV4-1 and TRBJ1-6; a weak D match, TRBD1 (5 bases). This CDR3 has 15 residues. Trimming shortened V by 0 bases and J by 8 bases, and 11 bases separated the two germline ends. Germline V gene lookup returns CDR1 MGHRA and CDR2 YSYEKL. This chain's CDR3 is CASSQDQGFYSPLHF. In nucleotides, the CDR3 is TGCGCCAGCAGCCAAGATCAGGGTTTTTATTCACCCCTCCACTTT.

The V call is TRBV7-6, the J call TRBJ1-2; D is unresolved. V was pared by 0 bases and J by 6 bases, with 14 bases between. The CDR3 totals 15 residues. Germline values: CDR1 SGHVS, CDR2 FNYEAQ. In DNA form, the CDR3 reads TGTGCCAGCAGCTTAGCGCCAGGCCGGCCCAATGGCTACACCTTC. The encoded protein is CASSLAPGRPNGYTF.

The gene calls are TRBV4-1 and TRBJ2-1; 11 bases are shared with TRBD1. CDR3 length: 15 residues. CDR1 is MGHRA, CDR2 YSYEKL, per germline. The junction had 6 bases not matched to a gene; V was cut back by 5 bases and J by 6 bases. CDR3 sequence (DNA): TGCGCCAGCAGCGAGCGGGACAGGGGGATCAATGAGCAGTTCTTC. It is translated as CASSERDRGINEQFF.

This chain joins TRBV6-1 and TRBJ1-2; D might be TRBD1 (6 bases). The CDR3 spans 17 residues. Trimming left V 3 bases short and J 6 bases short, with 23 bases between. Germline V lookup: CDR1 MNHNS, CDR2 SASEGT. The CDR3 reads CASSDRGSPRLVNGYTF. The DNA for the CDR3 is TGTGCCAGCAGTGACAGGGGCTCACCTCGCCTAGTAAATGGCTACACCTTC.

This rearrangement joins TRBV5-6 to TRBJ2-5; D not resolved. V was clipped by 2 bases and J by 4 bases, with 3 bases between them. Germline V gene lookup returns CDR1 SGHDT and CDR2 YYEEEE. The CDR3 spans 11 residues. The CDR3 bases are TGTGCCAGCAGCTTCCGAGAGACCCAGTACTTC. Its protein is CASSFRETQYF.

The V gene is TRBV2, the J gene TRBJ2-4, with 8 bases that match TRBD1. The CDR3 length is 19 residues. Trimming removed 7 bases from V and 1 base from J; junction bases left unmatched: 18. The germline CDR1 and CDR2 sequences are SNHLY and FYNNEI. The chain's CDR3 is CASIETGVTLRRAKNIQYF. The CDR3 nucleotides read TGTGCCAGCATCGAGACAGGGGTCACCCTGCGGAGGGCCAAAAACATTCAGTACTTC.

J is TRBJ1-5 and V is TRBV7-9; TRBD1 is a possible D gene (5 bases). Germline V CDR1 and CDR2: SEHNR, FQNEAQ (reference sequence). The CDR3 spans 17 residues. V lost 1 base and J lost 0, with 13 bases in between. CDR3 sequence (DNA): TGTGCCAGCAGCTTAGTCCGGTGGGGGGATAGCAATCAGCCCCAGCATTTT. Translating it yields CASSLVRWGDSNQPQHF. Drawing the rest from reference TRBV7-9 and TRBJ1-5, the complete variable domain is DTGVSQNPRHKITKRGQNVTFRCDPISEHNRLYWYRQTLGQGPEFLTYFQNEAQLEKSRLLSDRFSAERPKGSFSTLEIQRTEQGDSAMYLCASSLVRWGDSNQPQHFGDGTRLSIL.

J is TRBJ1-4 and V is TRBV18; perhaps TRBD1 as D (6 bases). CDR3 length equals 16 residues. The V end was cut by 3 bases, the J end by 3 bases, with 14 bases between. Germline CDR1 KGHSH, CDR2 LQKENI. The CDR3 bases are TGTGCCAGCTCACCGGGGGGGGGCCCGGCTAATGAAAAACTGTTTTTT. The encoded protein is CASSPGGGPANEKLFF. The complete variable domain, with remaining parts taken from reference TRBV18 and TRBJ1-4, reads NAGVMQNPRHLVRRRGQEARLRCSPMKGHSHVYWYRQLPEEGLKFMVYLQKENIIDESGMPKERFSAEFPKEGPSILRIQQVVRGDSAAYFCASSPGGGPANEKLFFGSGTQLSVL.

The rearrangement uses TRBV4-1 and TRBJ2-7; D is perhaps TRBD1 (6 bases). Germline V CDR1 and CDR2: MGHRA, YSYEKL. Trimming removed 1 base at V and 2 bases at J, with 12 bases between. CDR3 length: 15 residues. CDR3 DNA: TGCGCCAGCAGCCAAGGTGACAGGCTTCCCTACGAGCAGTACTTC. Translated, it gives CASSQGDRLPYEQYF.

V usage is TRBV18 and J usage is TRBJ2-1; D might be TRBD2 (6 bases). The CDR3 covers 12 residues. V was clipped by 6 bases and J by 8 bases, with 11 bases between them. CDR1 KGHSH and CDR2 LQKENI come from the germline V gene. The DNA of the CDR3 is TGTGCCAGCTCCCGTTCTAGCGATGAGCAGTTCTTC. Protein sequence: CASSRSSDEQFF.

CDR3 amino acids: CASSRIGTGDQETQYF. The DNA for the CDR3 is TGCGCCAGCAGTCGGATAGGGACAGGGGACCAAGAGACCCAGTACTTC. V usage is TRBV5-1 and J usage is TRBJ2-5; 10 nucleotides align to TRBD1. This CDR3 spans 16 amino acids. Germline trimming cut 5 bases from V and 0 bases from J; bases unmatched to any gene: 7. CDR1 and CDR2 from the germline V gene are SGHRS and YFSETQ.

CDR3 loop: CASASSGNEKLFF. The CDR3 DNA sequence: TGTGCCAGCGCTTCTAGCGGTAATGAAAAACTGTTTTTT. This chain connects TRBV6-1 to TRBJ1-4; D remains ambiguous. The CDR3 length is 13 residues. V lost 8 bases to trimming and J lost 4 bases, with 11 bases between them. Germline values: CDR1 MNHNS, CDR2 SASEGT.

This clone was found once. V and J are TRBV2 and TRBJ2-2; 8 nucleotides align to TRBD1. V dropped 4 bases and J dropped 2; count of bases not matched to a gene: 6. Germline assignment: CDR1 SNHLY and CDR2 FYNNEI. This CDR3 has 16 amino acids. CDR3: CASSGGTGYNTGELFF. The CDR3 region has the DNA TGTGCCAGCAGTGGAGGGACAGGATATAACACCGGGGAGCTGTTTTTT.

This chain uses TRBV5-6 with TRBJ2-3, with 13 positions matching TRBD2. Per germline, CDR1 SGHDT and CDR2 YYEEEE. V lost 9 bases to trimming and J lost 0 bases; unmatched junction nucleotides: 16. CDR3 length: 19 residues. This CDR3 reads CATLRLLAGGGTSTDTQYF. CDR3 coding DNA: TGTGCCACCCTCCGATTACTAGCGGGAGGGGGAACTAGCACAGATACGCAGTATTTT.

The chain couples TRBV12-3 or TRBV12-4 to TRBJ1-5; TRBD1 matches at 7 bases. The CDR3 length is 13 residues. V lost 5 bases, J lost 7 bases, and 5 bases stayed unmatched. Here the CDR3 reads CASSQTGFQPQHF. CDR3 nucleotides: TGTGCCAGCAGTCAGACAGGGTTCCAGCCCCAGCATTTT.

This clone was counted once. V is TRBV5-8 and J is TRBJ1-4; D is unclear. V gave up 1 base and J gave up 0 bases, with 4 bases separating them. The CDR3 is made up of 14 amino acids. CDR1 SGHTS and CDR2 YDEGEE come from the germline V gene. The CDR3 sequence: CASSLYATNEKLFF. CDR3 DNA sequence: TGTGCCAGCAGCTTGTATGCAACTAATGAAAAACTGTTTTTT.

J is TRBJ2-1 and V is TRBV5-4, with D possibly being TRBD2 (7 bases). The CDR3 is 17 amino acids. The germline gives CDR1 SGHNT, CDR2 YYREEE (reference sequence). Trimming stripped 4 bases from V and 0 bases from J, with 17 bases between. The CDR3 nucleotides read TGTGCCAGCAGCCCGAAGGGGGGCGGGAGCTCCTACAATGAGCAGTTCTTC. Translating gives CASSPKGGGSSYNEQFF.

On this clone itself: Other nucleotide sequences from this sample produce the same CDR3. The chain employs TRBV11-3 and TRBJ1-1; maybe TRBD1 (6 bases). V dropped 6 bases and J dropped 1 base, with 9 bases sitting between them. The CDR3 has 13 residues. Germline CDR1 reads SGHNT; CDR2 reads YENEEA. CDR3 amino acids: CASSRTANTEAFF. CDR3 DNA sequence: TGTGCCAGCAGTCGGACAGCGAACACTGAAGCTTTCTTT.

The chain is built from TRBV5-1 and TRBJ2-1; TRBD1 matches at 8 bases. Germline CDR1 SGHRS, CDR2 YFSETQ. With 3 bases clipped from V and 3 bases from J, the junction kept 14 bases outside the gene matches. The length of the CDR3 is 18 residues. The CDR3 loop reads CASSSRQGQETIYNEQFF. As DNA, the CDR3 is TGCGCCAGCAGCTCGAGACAGGGGCAAGAGACCATCTACAATGAGCAGTTCTTC.

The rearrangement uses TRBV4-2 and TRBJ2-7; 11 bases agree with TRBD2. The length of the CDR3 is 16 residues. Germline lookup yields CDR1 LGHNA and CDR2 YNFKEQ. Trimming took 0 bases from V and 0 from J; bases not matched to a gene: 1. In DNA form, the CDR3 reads TGTGCCAGCAGCCAAGAAACTAGCGGGAGCTCCTACGAGCAGTACTTC. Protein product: CASSQETSGSSYEQYF.

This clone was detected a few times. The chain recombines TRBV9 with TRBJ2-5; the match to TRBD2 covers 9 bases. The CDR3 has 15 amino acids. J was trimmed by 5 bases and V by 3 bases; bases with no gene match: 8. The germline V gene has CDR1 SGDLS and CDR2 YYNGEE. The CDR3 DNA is TGTGCCAGCAGCGGAAGCGGGAGGATTTGGGAGACCCAGTACTTC. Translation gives CASSGSGRIWETQYF.

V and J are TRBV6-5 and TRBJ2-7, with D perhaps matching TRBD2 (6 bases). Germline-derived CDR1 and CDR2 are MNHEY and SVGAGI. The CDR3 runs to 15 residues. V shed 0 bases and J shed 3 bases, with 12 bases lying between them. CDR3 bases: TGTGCCAGCAGTTACTCGGCGGGAAAAGTCTACGAGCAGTACTTC. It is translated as CASSYSAGKVYEQYF.

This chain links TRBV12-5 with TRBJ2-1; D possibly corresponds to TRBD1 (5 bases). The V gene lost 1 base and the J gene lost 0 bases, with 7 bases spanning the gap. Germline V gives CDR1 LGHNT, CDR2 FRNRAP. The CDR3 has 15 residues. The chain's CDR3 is CASGLGQSSYNEQFF. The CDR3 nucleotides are TGTGCTAGTGGTTTGGGACAGAGCTCCTACAATGAGCAGTTCTTC.

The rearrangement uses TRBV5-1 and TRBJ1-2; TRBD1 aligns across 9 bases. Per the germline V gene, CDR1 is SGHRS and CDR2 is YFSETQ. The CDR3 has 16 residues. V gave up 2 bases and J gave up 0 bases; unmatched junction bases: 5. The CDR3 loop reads CASSFDGTGTNYGYTF. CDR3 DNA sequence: TGCGCCAGCAGCTTTGATGGGACAGGGACTAACTATGGCTACACCTTC.

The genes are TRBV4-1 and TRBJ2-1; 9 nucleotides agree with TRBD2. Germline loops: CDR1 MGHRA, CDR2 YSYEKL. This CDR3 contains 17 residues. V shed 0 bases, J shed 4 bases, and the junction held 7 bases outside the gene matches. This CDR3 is CASSQEASSGKYNEQFF. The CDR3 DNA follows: TGCGCCAGCAGCCAAGAAGCATCTAGCGGGAAATACAATGAGCAGTTCTTC.

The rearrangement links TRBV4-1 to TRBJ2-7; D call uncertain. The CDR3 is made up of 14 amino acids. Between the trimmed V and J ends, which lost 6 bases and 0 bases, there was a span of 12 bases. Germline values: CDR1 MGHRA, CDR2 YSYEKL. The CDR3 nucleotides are TGCGCCAGCAGTGGTTTCAGCGACTCCTACGAGCAGTACTTC. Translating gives CASSGFSDSYEQYF.

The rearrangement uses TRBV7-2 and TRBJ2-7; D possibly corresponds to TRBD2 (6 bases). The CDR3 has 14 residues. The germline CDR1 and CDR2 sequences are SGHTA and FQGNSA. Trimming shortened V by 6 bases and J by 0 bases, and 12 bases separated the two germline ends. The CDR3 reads CASRSEGRSYEQYF. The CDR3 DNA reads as TGTGCCAGCAGGTCGGAGGGCCGCTCCTACGAGCAGTACTTC. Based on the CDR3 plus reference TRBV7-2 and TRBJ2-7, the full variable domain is GAGVSQSPSNKVTEKGKDVELRCDPISGHTALYWYRQSLGQGLEFLIYFQGNSAPDKSGLPSDRFSAERTGGSVSTLTIQRTQQEDSAVYLCASRSEGRSYEQYFGPGTRLTVT.

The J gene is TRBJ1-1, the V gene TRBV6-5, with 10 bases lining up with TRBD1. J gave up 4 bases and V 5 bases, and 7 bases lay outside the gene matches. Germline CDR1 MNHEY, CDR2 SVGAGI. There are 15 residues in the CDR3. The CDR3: CASSTRTGGITEAFF. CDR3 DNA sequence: TGTGCCAGCAGTACCCGGACAGGGGGTATCACTGAAGCTTTCTTT.

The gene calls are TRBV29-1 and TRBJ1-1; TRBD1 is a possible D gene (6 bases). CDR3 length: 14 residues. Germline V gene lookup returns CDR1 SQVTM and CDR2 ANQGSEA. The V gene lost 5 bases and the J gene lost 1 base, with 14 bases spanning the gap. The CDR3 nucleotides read TGCAGCGTTAAAGGAGGGACAACGAACACTGAAGCTTTCTTT. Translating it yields CSVKGGTTNTEAFF.

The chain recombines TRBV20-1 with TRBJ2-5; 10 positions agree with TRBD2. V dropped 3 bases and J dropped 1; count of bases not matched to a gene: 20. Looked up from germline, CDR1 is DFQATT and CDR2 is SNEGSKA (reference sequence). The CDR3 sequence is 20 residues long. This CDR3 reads CSASPITSGNSRLGQETQYF. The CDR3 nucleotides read TGCAGTGCTAGTCCGATCACTAGCGGGAACTCAAGGTTGGGCCAAGAGACCCAGTACTTC.

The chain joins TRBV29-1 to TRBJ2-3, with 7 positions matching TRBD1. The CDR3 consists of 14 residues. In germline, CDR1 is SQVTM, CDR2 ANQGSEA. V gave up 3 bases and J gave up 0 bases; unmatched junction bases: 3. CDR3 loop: CSVDRDSSTDTQYF. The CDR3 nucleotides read TGCAGCGTTGACCGGGACAGTAGCACAGATACGCAGTATTTT.

DNA of the CDR3: TGTGCCACCTCCGGGACAGCCTACGAGCAGTACTTC. Protein: CATSGTAYEQYF. The chain couples TRBV6-5 to TRBJ2-7, with 7 bases matching TRBD1. This CDR3 contains 12 residues. V lost 10 bases to trimming and J lost 2 bases; unmatched junction nucleotides: 5. Looked up from germline, CDR1 is MNHEY and CDR2 is SVGAGI.